The clone carrying this T cell receptor beta chain was seen only a few times. As yet, its antigen is unknown. Trimming cost V 6 bases and J 7 bases, with 9 bases left between them. The CDR3 loop spans 11 amino acids. Germline CDR1 reads MGHRA; CDR2 reads YSYEKL. This entry is derived from a study of CD8+ T cells in alopecia areata. About the study: Patients given treatment had severity scored by the percentage of scalp area affected. Findings and limits, study-wide: How baseline CD8+ expansion relates to response remains uncertain (there was one nonresponder). Although TCR sharing was seen in mice, sharing across patients was less clear, possibly for HLA-related reasons.

Sample treatment: oral pan-JAK inhibitor, 5-10 mg twice daily. Once RNA had been extracted, it was reverse transcribed into cDNA to act as the sequencing template. TCRdb's copy holds only in-frame clones and misses some; the assay was immunoSEQ multiplex PCR. The sample lists 120,000 to 150,000 clones; 85% to 90% were seen once. The sequence came from a human donor with alopecia areata. The sample was CD8+ T cells sorted from blood, taken at week 4, from a patient treated with tofacitinib. The rearrangement uses TRBV4-1 and TRBJ1-1; a possible D gene is TRBD1 (5 bases). CDR3 bases: TGCGCCAGCAGTTGGGGGGATGAAGCTTTCTTT. This encodes CASSWGDEAFF.